This T cell receptor beta chain originates from a study of T-cell memory formation after mild COVID-19. TCRdb ran MiXCR on the 5' RACE reads and lists one entry per CDR3 protein. Of 30,000 to 45,000 distinct CDR3 sequences listed, approximately 10% were seen once; the top ten hold around 30%. This clonotype was seen ten or more times. Between the trimmed V and J ends, which lost 6 bases and 3 bases, there was a span of 15 bases. Germline CDR1 reads MNHEY; CDR2 reads SMNVEV (reference sequence). The CDR3 contains 15 residues. The chain is built from TRBV27 and TRBJ1-5; D possibly corresponds to TRBD1 (5 bases). Sequences were obtained from PBMCs or a T cell subset sorted from them (not recorded which). The clonotype originates from a man younger than 30 who had mild COVID-19 (a few samples of this study predate the infection). Cell type and time point are not known. CDR3 bases: TGTGCCAGCAGCCTTAATTCAGGGATCAATCAGCCCCAGCATTTT. Its protein product is CASSLNSGINQPQHF.